This T cell receptor (beta chain) comes out of a study of cytomegalovirus exposure and HLA in healthy donors. As for the study in general: Later, an analysis reported that the 130 or so validation repertoires had used the same platform as the approximately 690 first-cohort repertoires.

Study-level findings and limits: Published work reported that the classifier diagnosed cytomegalovirus status with high specificity and sensitivity. In vitro assays verified that three CMV-associated chains recognized CMV antigens specifically.

CDR3 length: 17 amino acids. The V segment lost 0 bases and the J segment 1 base; nucleotides outside the gene matches: 7. The V gene's germline CDR1 is SGDLS and CDR2 YYNGEE. Measured with immunoSEQ multiplex PCR; TCRdb has only the in-frame clones, and not every one. The sample records approximately 49,000 clones, around nine tenths being singletons. Comments on this clone: The antigen remains undetermined.

The chain employs TRBV9 and TRBJ1-3; 7 positions match TRBD1. What was sequenced was PBMCs. The sequence came from a man younger than 35 in good health and CMV-seronegative. The CDR3 spells CASSVGRGQRSGNTIYF. Here the CDR3 DNA reads TGTGCCAGCAGCGTAGGGCGGGGACAGAGATCTGGAAACACCATATATTTT.